A single sample is the source of the 29 T cell receptor beta chains below, sequenced in a study of T cell responses to AZD1222 COVID-19 vaccine. Produced via immunoSEQ multiplex PCR; TCRdb's table is partial and in-frame only. The sample holds some 95,000 clones, roughly 90% seen once. Source: peripheral blood, taken 28 days after the second AZD1222 dose. The receptors come from an adult who received the AZD1222 COVID-19 vaccine.

In nucleotides, the CDR3 is TGTGCCAGCAGCCAAGGGGGTAGTACGCAGTATTTT. It encodes CASSQGGSTQYF. The chain employs TRBV9 and TRBJ2-3, with D possibly being TRBD1 (6 bases). With 4 bases removed from V and 8 bases from J, the gap between germline ends came to 11 bases. Per the germline V gene, CDR1 is SGDLS and CDR2 is YYNGEE. The CDR3 sequence is 12 residues long.

The chain employs TRBV7-3 and TRBJ2-1, with D possibly TRBD1 on 6 matching bases. Trimming pared 0 bases from V and 8 bases from J, leaving 8 bases between. The CDR3 runs to 13 residues. Germline V CDR1 and CDR2: SGHTA, FQGTGA. Here the CDR3 DNA reads TGTGCCAGCAGCTTAACGGGGGCGGATGAGCAGTTCTTC. This sequence encodes CASSLTGADEQFF.

This clone was seen more than once but under ten times. The rearrangement uses TRBV19 and TRBJ1-2; the D gene is possibly TRBD1 (6 bases). The germline gives CDR1 LNHDA, CDR2 SQIVND (reference sequence). This CDR3 has 16 amino acids. Trimming removed 10 bases at V and 2 bases at J, with 23 bases between. CDR3 loop: CATRSFGQKDNYGYTF. The CDR3 DNA follows: TGTGCCACTCGATCCTTCGGACAGAAAGACAACTATGGCTACACCTTC.

This clone has only one observation. The chain carries TRBV6-5 and TRBJ1-5; tentatively, D is TRBD1 (5 bases). V lost 6 bases, J lost 6 bases, and 6 bases lay in between. The CDR3 has 11 amino acids. Germline V gives CDR1 MNHEY, CDR2 SVGAGI. The CDR3 loop reads CASRGTQPQHF. The CDR3 DNA reads as TGTGCCAGCAGGGGGACTCAGCCCCAGCATTTT.

The chain joins TRBV5-6 to TRBJ1-1; D gene uncertain. This CDR3 has 13 residues. Germline V gene data show CDR1 as SGHDT and CDR2 as YYEEEE. The V and J ends lost 1 base and 11 bases respectively, with 15 bases between them. This CDR3 is CASSLPLGLGAFF. The CDR3 DNA is TGTGCCAGCAGCTTGCCCTTAGGGTTAGGGGCTTTCTTT.

The chain joins TRBV30 to TRBJ1-1; no clear D gene. The CDR3 consists of 12 residues. Germline values: CDR1 GTSNPN, CDR2 SVGIG (reference sequence). Trimming pared 0 bases from V and 8 bases from J, leaving 10 bases between. CDR3 protein: CAWSVDAFEAFF. In DNA, the CDR3 is TGTGCCTGGAGTGTAGATGCCTTCGAAGCTTTCTTT. The whole variable domain, remainder taken from reference TRBV30 and TRBJ1-1, is SQTIHQWPATLVQPVGSPLSLECTVEGTSNPNLYWYRQAAGRGLQLLFYSVGIGQISSEVPQNLSASRPQDRQFILSSKKLLLSDSGFYLCAWSVDAFEAFFGQGTRLTVV.

The chain carries TRBV19 and TRBJ2-3; D gene uncertain. There are 14 residues in the CDR3. Per germline, CDR1 LNHDA and CDR2 SQIVND (reference sequence). V was shortened by 5 bases and J by 1 base, with 10 bases between the two germline ends. The CDR3: CASSWVTGTDTQYF. The DNA for the CDR3 is TGTGCCAGTAGTTGGGTGACCGGCACAGATACGCAGTATTTT.

As regards this clone: The sample carries other DNA sequences with the same CDR3. This chain joins TRBV9 and TRBJ1-2, with no clear D. This CDR3 region has 15 residues. Germline V lookup: CDR1 SGDLS, CDR2 YYNGEE. V was clipped by 0 bases and J by 3 bases, with 12 bases between them. CDR3 residues: CASSVEGSGDYGYTF. For the CDR3, the DNA is TGTGCCAGCAGCGTAGAAGGCAGTGGGGACTATGGCTACACCTTC.

Worth noting for this clone: Other nucleotide sequences from this sample produce the same CDR3. The CDR3 coding sequence is TGTGCCAGCTCACCAGTGGGAGGCTCCTACGAGCAGTACTTC. As protein: CASSPVGGSYEQYF. The J gene is TRBJ2-7, the V gene TRBV18; D is perhaps TRBD2 (6 bases). Trimming took off 2 bases at V and 0 bases at J, with 8 bases between the two ends. CDR1 and CDR2 from the germline V gene are KGHSH and LQKENI. The CDR3 runs 14 residues.

The V gene is TRBV11-3, the J gene TRBJ2-7; TRBD2 matches at 13 bases. CDR1 is SGHNT, CDR2 YENEEA, per germline. The CDR3 has 17 residues. V was clipped by 6 bases and J by 5 bases; unmatched bases: 13. The CDR3 DNA sequence: TGTGCCAGCAGTTGGACTAGCGGGGGCTTATCCCCTGACGAGCAGTACTTC. This codes for CASSWTSGGLSPDEQYF.

The rearrangement links TRBV10-1 to TRBJ1-3; D gene ambiguous. The CDR3 is 14 residues long. Germline CDR1 is WNHNN and CDR2 is SYGVQD (reference sequence). V was shortened by 3 bases and J by 0 bases, with 6 bases between the two germline ends. The CDR3: CASSDSASGNTIYF. The CDR3 region has the DNA TGCGCCAGCAGTGATTCGGCCTCTGGAAACACCATATATTTT.

The chain combines TRBV29-1 with TRBJ2-7; D assignment may be TRBD1 or TRBD2 (6 bases each). The CDR3 has 13 amino acids. With 6 bases removed from V and 2 bases from J, the gap between germline ends came to 14 bases. Germline CDR1 and CDR2: SQVTM and ANQGSEA. The CDR3 coding sequence is TGCAGCGTGAGGGACACGGGGGCCTACGAGCAGTACTTC. Protein: CSVRDTGAYEQYF.

V usage is TRBV5-1 and J usage is TRBJ2-6, with TRBD1 as a possible D gene (5 bases). The CDR3 is 16 residues long. V shed 4 bases and J shed 2 bases, with 13 bases lying between them. Germline-derived CDR1 and CDR2 are SGHRS and YFSETQ. The CDR3 DNA sequence: TGCGCCAGCAGCGAACCCCAGGGAACTGGGGCCAACGTCCTGACTTTC. Translating it yields CASSEPQGTGANVLTF. The full variable domain, its missing parts supplied by reference TRBV5-1 and TRBJ2-6, is KAGVTQTPRYLIKTRGQQVTLSCSPISGHRSVSWYQQTPGQGLQFLFEYFSETQRNKGNFPGRFSGRQFSNSRSEMNVSTLELGDSALYLCASSEPQGTGANVLTFGAGSRLTVL.

The genes are TRBV2 and TRBJ1-1; 10 bases map to TRBD1. The V gene end was trimmed by 8 bases and the J gene end by 0 bases; junction bases not matched to a gene: 3. The germline CDR1 and CDR2 sequences are SNHLY and FYNNEI. There are 14 residues in the CDR3. CDR3 residues: CASDRGRLNTEAFF. The DNA for the CDR3 is TGTGCCAGCGACAGGGGGCGCTTGAACACTGAAGCTTTCTTT.

The chain recombines TRBV7-2 with TRBJ2-7, with 9 bases identical to TRBD2. The ends lost 4 bases at V and 2 bases at J; junction bases unmatched: 3. The germline V gene has CDR1 SGHTA and CDR2 FQGNSA. The CDR3 is made up of 14 amino acids. CDR3 region: CASSSRGGTYEQYF. As DNA, the CDR3 is TGTGCCAGCAGCTCGCGGGGGGGGACCTACGAGCAGTACTTC.

The chain joins TRBV15 to TRBJ2-5, with 11 bases fitting TRBD2. Looked up from germline, CDR1 is LNHNV and CDR2 is YYDKDF (reference sequence). The CDR3 is made up of 17 amino acids. V lost 1 base to trimming and J lost 2 bases; unmatched junction nucleotides: 6. The CDR3 is CATSRGYLAGGQETQYF. DNA of the CDR3: TGTGCCACCAGCAGAGGTTACCTAGCGGGAGGACAAGAGACCCAGTACTTC. Full variable domain (remainder filled in from reference TRBV15 and TRBJ2-5): DAMVIQNPRYQVTQFGKPVTLSCSQTLNHNVMYWYQQKSSQAPKLLFHYYDKDFNNEADTPDNFQSRRPNTSFCFLDIRSPGLGDTAMYLCATSRGYLAGGQETQYFGPGTRLLVL.

This sequence joins TRBV7-2 and TRBJ1-2, with no clear D. The CDR3 consists of 13 residues. Trimming took 6 bases from V and 3 from J, leaving 11 bases between them. Germline V gene data show CDR1 as SGHTA and CDR2 as FQGNSA. The CDR3 nucleotides read TGTGCCAGCAGTCCCCAGGAGGACTATGGCTACACCTTC. Residues: CASSPQEDYGYTF.

The genes are TRBV5-1 and TRBJ1-2; a weak D match, TRBD1 (5 bases). In germline, CDR1 is SGHRS, CDR2 YFSETQ. Trimming shortened V by 2 bases and J by 6 bases, and 11 bases separated the two germline ends. This CDR3 has 13 amino acids. The CDR3 DNA reads as TGCGCCAGCAGCTTATCCGGGACGGATGGCTACACCTTC. Translation gives CASSLSGTDGYTF.

The genes are TRBV30 and TRBJ2-3; no reliable D call. V lost 3 bases and J 5 bases, leaving 12 bases between the germline ends. Germline CDR1 and CDR2: GTSNPN and SVGIG (reference sequence). The CDR3 has 13 amino acids. The DNA for the CDR3 is TGTGCCTGGAGACGGCAGGATAGAGATACGCAGTATTTT. This gives the protein CAWRRQDRDTQYF.

On this clone itself: The sample contains more than one DNA sequence encoding this CDR3. This chain connects TRBV9 to TRBJ2-1, with 7 positions matching TRBD2. The junction had 11 bases not matched to a gene; V was cut back by 3 bases and J by 8 bases. In germline, CDR1 is SGDLS, CDR2 YYNGEE. The CDR3 is made up of 15 amino acids. The CDR3 spells CASSDPGLKLDEQFF. The DNA of the CDR3 is TGTGCCAGCAGCGATCCGGGACTAAAGTTGGATGAGCAGTTCTTC. Supplemented by reference TRBV9 and TRBJ2-1, the full variable domain reads DSGVTQTPKHLITATGQRVTLRCSPRSGDLSVYWYQQSLDQGLQFLIQYYNGEERAKGNILERFSAQQFPDLHSELNLSSLELGDSALYFCASSDPGLKLDEQFFGPGTRLTVL.

This clone was picked up one time. The rearrangement uses TRBV19 and TRBJ1-3; D gene ambiguous. Germline V CDR1 and CDR2: LNHDA, SQIVND (reference sequence). This CDR3 spans 15 amino acids. V was pared by 3 bases and J by 4 bases, with 13 bases between. Here the CDR3 reads CASSIAHTYGNTIYF. The DNA for the CDR3 is TGTGCCAGTAGTATTGCTCACACGTACGGAAACACCATATATTTT.

This chain joins TRBV10-1 and TRBJ1-6; unclear D gene. Germline values: CDR1 WNHNN, CDR2 SYGVQD (reference sequence). The CDR3 loop spans 13 amino acids. Trimming took off 5 bases at V and 9 bases at J, with 11 bases between the two ends. The CDR3 protein is CASSYGISSPLHF. In DNA form, the CDR3 reads TGCGCCAGCAGTTACGGGATCAGTTCACCCCTCCACTTT.

CDR3 nucleotide sequence: TGTGCCAGCAGCCAAGCGTCAGGATTACAGCCCCAGCATTTT. Amino acid sequence: CASSQASGLQPQHF. The rearrangement joins TRBV4-2 to TRBJ1-5; D is unresolved. The CDR3 extends over 14 amino acids. Germline V gene sequence: CDR1 LGHNA, CDR2 YNFKEQ. V lost 1 base and J 7 bases, leaving 11 bases between the germline ends.

The chain combines TRBV9 with TRBJ1-3, with unresolved D. Germline loops: CDR1 SGDLS, CDR2 YYNGEE. There are 17 residues in the CDR3. V gave up 4 bases and J gave up 0 bases, with 17 bases separating them. The CDR3 is CASSPSGGRTSGNTIYF. The CDR3 bases are TGTGCCAGCAGCCCGAGCGGTGGGAGGACCTCTGGAAACACCATATATTTT.

The chain is built from TRBV6-5 and TRBJ1-2; a weak D match, TRBD1 (6 bases). The germline CDR1 and CDR2 sequences are MNHEY and SVGAGI. The V end lost 7 bases, the J end lost 3 bases, and 18 bases lay between the germline ends. CDR3 length equals 15 residues. CDR3 DNA: TGTGCCAGCACCCTGCGCCGGACAGCAGACTATGGCTACACCTTC. It is translated as CASTLRRTADYGYTF.

J is TRBJ2-3 and V is TRBV28; D assignment may be TRBD1 or TRBD2 (5 bases each). The CDR3 is 15 residues long. Trimming stripped 2 bases from V and 2 bases from J, with 11 bases between. Per germline, CDR1 MDHEN and CDR2 SYDVKM. The CDR3 DNA sequence: TGTGCCAGCAGTTTAGGGGGACCTAACACAGATACGCAGTATTTT. Protein product: CASSLGGPNTDTQYF.

With regard to this clone: A read error may produce the germline difference seen at one junction end. The rearrangement links TRBV7-7 to TRBJ2-2, with a tentative D call TRBD1 (5 bases). Germline values: CDR1 SSHAT, CDR2 FNYEAQ (reference sequence). The CDR3 length is 17 residues. The DNA for the CDR3 is TGTGCTAGCAGCCCAAAGAACAGGATGGATATCACCGGGGAGCTGTTTTTT. Protein: CASSPKNRMDITGELFF.

This clone was counted between two and nine times. V usage is TRBV9 and J usage is TRBJ1-1; D possibly corresponds to TRBD1 (6 bases). From germline, CDR1 is SGDLS and CDR2 YYNGEE. The CDR3 runs 12 residues. Trimming removed 6 bases at V and 8 bases at J, with 14 bases between. The CDR3 DNA reads TGTGCCAGCACTGAAGAGGGGGGAGAAGCTTTCTTT. Translated: CASTEEGGEAFF.

The chain links TRBV7-2 to TRBJ2-5; 10 bases align to TRBD1. Germline CDR1 reads SGHTA; CDR2 reads FQGNSA. The CDR3 spans 18 residues. Trimming at V came to 4 bases and at J to 5 bases, leaving 16 bases not matched to a gene. The CDR3 is CASSSPHRDRGIEETQYF. The DNA for the CDR3 is TGTGCCAGCAGCTCCCCTCACCGGGACAGGGGTATAGAGGAGACCCAGTACTTC.